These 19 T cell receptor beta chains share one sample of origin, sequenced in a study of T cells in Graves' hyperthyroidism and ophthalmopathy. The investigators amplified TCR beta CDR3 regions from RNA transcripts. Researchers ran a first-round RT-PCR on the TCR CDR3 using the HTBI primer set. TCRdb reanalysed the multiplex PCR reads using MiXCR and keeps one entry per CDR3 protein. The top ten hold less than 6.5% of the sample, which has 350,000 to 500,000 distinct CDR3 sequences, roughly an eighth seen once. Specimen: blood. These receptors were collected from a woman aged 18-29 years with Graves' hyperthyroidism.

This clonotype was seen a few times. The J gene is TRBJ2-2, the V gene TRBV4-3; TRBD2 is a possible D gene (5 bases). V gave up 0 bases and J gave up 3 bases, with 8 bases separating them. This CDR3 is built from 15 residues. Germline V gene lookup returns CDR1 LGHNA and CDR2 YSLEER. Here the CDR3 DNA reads TGCGCCAGCAGCCAAGAAGTGAGGGACACCGGGGAGCTGTTTTTT. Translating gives CASSQEVRDTGELFF.

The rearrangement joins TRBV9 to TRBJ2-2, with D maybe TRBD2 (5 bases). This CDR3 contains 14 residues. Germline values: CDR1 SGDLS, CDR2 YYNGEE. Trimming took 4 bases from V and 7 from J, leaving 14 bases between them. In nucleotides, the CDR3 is TGTGCCAGCAGCAGGGAACCCCGGGGCGGGGAGCTGTTTTTT. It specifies CASSREPRGGELFF.

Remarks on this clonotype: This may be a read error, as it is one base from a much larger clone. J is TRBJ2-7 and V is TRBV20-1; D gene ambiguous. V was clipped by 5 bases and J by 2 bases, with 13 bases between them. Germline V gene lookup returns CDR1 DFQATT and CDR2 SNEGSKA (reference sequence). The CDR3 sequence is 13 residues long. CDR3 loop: CSAGVFAAYEQYF. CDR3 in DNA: TGCAGTGCTGGAGTCTTCGCCGCCTACGAGCAGTACTTC.

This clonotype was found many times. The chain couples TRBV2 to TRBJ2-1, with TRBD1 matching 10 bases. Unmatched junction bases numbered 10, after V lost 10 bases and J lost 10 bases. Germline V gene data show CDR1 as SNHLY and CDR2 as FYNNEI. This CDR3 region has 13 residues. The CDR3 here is CATYDRGLREQFF. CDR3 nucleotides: TGTGCCACCTATGACAGGGGGCTTCGGGAGCAGTTCTTC.

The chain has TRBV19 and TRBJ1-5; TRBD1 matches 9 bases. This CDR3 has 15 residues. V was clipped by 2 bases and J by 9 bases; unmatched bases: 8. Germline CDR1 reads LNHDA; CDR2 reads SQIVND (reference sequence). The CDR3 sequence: CASSIFQDRGPPQHF. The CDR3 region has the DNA TGTGCCAGTAGTATATTCCAGGACAGGGGCCCGCCCCAGCATTTT.

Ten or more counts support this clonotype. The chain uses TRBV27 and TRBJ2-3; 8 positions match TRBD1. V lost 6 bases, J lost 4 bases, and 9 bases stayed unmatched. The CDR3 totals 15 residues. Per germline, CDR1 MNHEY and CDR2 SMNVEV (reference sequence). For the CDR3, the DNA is TGTGCCAGCAGGAGCCTCGGACAGGGTTCAGATACGCAGTATTTT. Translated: CASRSLGQGSDTQYF.

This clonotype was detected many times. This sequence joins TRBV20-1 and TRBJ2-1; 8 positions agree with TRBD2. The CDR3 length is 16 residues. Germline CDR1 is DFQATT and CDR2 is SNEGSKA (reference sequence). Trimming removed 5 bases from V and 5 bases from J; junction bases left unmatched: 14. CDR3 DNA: TGCAGTGCTCGCGGCGGGGGTAGCGGGACCCACAATGAGCAGTTCTTC. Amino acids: CSARGGGSGTHNEQFF.

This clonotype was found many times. CDR3 region: CASSLDPGVGEQYF. The DNA of the CDR3 is TGTGCCAGCAGCTTAGATCCAGGGGTAGGCGAGCAGTACTTC. The rearrangement uses TRBV7-2 and TRBJ2-7; a possible D gene is TRBD1 (6 bases). Deletions cut 1 base from V and 6 bases from J, with 13 bases between. CDR3 length equals 14 residues. Germline CDR1 is SGHTA and CDR2 is FQGNSA.

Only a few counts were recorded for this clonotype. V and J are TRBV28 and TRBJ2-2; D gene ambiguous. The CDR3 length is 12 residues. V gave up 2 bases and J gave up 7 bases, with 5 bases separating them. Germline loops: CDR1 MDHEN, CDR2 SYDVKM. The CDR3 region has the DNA TGTGCCAGCAGTTTAAGCGACGGGGAGCTGTTTTTT. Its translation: CASSLSDGELFF.

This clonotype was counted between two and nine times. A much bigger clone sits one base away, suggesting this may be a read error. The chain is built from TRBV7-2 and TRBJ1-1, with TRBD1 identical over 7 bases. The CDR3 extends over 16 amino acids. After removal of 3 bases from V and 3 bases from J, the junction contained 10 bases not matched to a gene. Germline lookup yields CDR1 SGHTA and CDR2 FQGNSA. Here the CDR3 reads CASSFPLQGLDTEAFF. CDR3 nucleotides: TGTGCCAGCAGCTTTCCCCTACAGGGGCTGGACACTGAAGCTTTCTTT.

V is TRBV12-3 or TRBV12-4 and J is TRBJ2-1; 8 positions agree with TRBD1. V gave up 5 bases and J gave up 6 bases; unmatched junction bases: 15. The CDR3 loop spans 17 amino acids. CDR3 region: CASSTTGDALSGNEQFF. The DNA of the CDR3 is TGTGCCAGCAGTACGACAGGGGACGCACTGTCAGGCAATGAGCAGTTCTTC.

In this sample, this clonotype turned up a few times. CDR3 coding DNA: TGCAGTGCTAGGATGTACCAAGAGACCCAGTACTTC. Encoded protein: CSARMYQETQYF. The chain recombines TRBV20-1 with TRBJ2-5, with D uncertain. Germline CDR1 reads DFQATT; CDR2 reads SNEGSKA (reference sequence). V lost 3 bases to trimming and J lost 0 bases, with 5 bases between them. The CDR3 length is 12 residues.

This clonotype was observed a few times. The CDR3 sequence is CASSLARLAGVGEQYF. The CDR3 nucleotides read TGTGCCAGCAGCTTGGCCAGGCTAGCGGGAGTGGGGGAGCAGTACTTC. The V and J genes are TRBV13 and TRBJ2-7; 10 nucleotides line up with TRBD2. CDR1 and CDR2 (germline): PRHDT, FYEKMQ (reference sequence). The CDR3 runs to 16 residues. V gave up 3 bases and J gave up 7 bases; unmatched junction bases: 12.

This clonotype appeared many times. Here the CDR3 reads CASSYTGHESGELFF. DNA for the CDR3: TGTGCCAGCAGTTACACGGGGCACGAGTCCGGGGAGCTGTTTTTT. This rearrangement joins TRBV6-2 or TRBV6-3 to TRBJ2-2, with D tentatively TRBD1 or TRBD2 (5 bases each). Germline loops: CDR1 MNHEY, CDR2 SVGEGT. V gave up 2 bases and J gave up 6 bases, with 13 bases separating them. The length of the CDR3 is 15 residues.

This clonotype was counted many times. CDR3 DNA sequence: TGTGCTAGCGGCAGGGCTGGAAACACCATATATTTT. This sequence encodes CASGRAGNTIYF. This sequence joins TRBV12-5 and TRBJ1-3; D is possibly TRBD1 (5 bases). The CDR3 totals 12 residues. Between the trimmed V and J ends, which lost 9 bases and 2 bases, there was a span of 8 bases. The germline CDR1 and CDR2 sequences are LGHNT and FRNRAP.

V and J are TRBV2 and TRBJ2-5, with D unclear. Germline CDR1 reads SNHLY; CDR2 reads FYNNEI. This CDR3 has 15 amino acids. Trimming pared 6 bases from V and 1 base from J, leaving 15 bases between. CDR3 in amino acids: CASSLTRLIQETQYF. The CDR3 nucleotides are TGTGCCAGCAGCCTAACCAGGCTTATCCAAGAGACCCAGTACTTC.

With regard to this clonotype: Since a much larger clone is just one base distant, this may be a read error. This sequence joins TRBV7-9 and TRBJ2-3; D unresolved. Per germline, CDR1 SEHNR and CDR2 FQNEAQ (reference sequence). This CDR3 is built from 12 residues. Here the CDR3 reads CASSLDGNTRYF. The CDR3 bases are TGTGCCAGCAGCTTAGACGGAAATACGCGGTATTTT.

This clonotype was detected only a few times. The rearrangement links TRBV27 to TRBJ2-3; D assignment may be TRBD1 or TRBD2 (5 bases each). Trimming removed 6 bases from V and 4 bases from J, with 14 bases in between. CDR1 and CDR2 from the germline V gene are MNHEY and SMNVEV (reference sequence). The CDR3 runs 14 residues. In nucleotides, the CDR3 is TGTGCCAGCAGCGGGGTACTGGGGGCAGATACGCAGTATTTT. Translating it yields CASSGVLGADTQYF.

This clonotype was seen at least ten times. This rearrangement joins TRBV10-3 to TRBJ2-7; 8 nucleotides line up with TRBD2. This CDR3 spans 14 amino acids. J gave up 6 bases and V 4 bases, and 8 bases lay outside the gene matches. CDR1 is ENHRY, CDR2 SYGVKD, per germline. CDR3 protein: CAISATGTSGEQYF. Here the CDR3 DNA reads TGTGCCATCAGTGCGACCGGGACTAGTGGCGAGCAGTACTTC.